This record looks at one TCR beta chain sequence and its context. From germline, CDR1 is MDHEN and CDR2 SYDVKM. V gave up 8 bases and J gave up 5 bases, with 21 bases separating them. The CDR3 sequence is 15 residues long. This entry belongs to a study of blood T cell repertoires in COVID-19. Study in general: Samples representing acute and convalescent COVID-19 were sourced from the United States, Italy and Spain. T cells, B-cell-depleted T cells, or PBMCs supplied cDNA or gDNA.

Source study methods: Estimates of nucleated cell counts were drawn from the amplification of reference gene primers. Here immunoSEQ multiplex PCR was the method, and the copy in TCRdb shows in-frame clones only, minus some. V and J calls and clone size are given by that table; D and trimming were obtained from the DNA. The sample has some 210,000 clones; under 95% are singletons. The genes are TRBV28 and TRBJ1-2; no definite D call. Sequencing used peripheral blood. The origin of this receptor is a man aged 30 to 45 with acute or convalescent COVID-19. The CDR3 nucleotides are TGTGCCAGCCAATCTCCGCCCGGGGTTGGGTATGGCTACACCTTC. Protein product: CASQSPPGVGYGYTF.